This T cell receptor beta chain was sequenced during a study of cytomegalovirus exposure and HLA in healthy donors. Overall study findings and caveats: With further analysis later on, most CMV-associated TCR beta chains appeared HLA-restricted. Other equally common chains were less clonally expanded than HLA-associated TCR beta chains, a later analysis showed. In a later analysis, productive TCRs from donors in an Asian-associated ancestry cluster reportedly carried fewer N-insertions than the cohort mean. At a 0.05 false discovery rate, a later analysis found around 15,000 TCR beta sequences to be associated with HLA alleles.

Notes on this clone: The antigen is unknown.

Germline V gene data show CDR1 as SGHNT and CDR2 as YYREEE (reference sequence). The CDR3 runs 16 residues. Trimming took 3 bases from V and 6 from J, leaving 21 bases between them. 13 Jbeta primers and 60 Vbeta primers were used for the PCR. The table came from immunoSEQ multiplex PCR; TCRdb's copy has only in-frame clones and leaves some out. Of 150,000 to 200,000 clones listed, about three quarters are singletons. Sequencing was done on a sample of PBMCs. This sequence originates from a man aged 25-40 years in good health and CMV-seropositive. The chain links TRBV5-4 to TRBJ1-2; tentatively, D is TRBD1 (5 bases). This chain's CDR3 is CASSSRRGEREDGYTF. DNA for the CDR3: TGTGCCAGCAGCTCCCGCCGGGGGGAGCGAGAAGATGGCTACACCTTC.